This TCR beta chain came from a study of blood T cell repertoires in COVID-19. Study at large: Spain, Italy and the United States supplied samples that represented acute and convalescent COVID-19. Nucleic acid was either cDNA or gDNA, and it came from T cells, B-cell-depleted T cells, or PBMCs.

Repertoires were generated with immunoSEQ multiplex PCR, while TCRdb's copy carries only in-frame clones and drops some. The table shows hundreds of thousands of clones, with 75% to 90% occurring only once. This sequence originates from a woman in her late teens or twenties who had recovered from COVID-19. The source material was PBMCs or T cells enriched from blood (not recorded which).

CDR3 amino acids: CASSIYAGNNQPQHF. CDR3 DNA: TGTGCCAGTAGTATATATGCAGGGAACAATCAGCCCCAGCATTTT. J is TRBJ1-5 and V is TRBV19; possible D gene TRBD1, 5 bases. The CDR3 is made up of 15 amino acids. The germline V and J ends were trimmed by 2 bases and 3 bases, with 11 bases remaining between them. In germline, CDR1 is LNHDA, CDR2 SQIVND (reference sequence).